This TCR beta chain was retrieved from a study of post-analysis software for immune sequencing data. For the study at large: The disease courses covered relapsing-remitting, secondary progressive and progressive-relapsing multiple sclerosis.

The germline CDR1 and CDR2 sequences are SGHRS and YFSETQ. Trimming cost V 5 bases and J 4 bases, with 9 bases left between them. This CDR3 comprises 13 residues. Prepared TCR beta cDNA libraries contained unique molecular identifiers. TCRdb reprocessed the PCR reads via MiXCR and lists one record per CDR3 protein. The repertoire holds about 540,000 distinct CDR3 sequences, with approximately 34% as singletons. Study-wide points: F measure showed strong co-clustering of same-batch samples. Five TRBV segments, including TRBV5-6, TRBV5-1 and TRBV20-1, were more frequent in patients than controls. Compared against controls, patients with multiple sclerosis displayed significantly lower normalized Chao1 diversity.

As for this clonotype: The antigen is undetermined.

Sequenced input: blood. This TCR came from a girl aged 2-17 years with multiple sclerosis. This rearrangement joins TRBV5-1 to TRBJ1-4; tentative D call: TRBD1 (5 bases). CDR3 region: CASSGGGNEKLFF. The CDR3 DNA reads as TGCGCCAGCAGTGGGGGGGGTAATGAAAAACTGTTTTTT.